The 27 T cell receptor beta chains in this list originate from one sample, sequenced in a study of blood T cell dynamics during melanoma immunotherapy. The method was immunoSEQ multiplex PCR; TCRdb's version includes in-frame clones alone and lacks a portion of them. The table includes 14,000 or so clones, more than 75% detected once. Time point denoted: pre-treatment baseline. The sequencing used blood, collected from a patient treated with checkpoint blockade. These TCRs come from a human donor with melanoma.

This clone was seen once. The V call is TRBV30, the J call TRBJ1-4; TRBD1 matches 10 bases. The CDR3 is made up of 17 amino acids. J lost 0 bases, V lost 6 bases, and 10 bases had no gene match. Germline V gives CDR1 GTSNPN, CDR2 SVGIG (reference sequence). CDR3 amino acids: CACRDRGVGATNEKLFF. The DNA for the CDR3 is TGTGCCTGCCGGGACAGGGGAGTCGGAGCAACTAATGAAAAACTGTTTTTT.

V usage is TRBV6-1 and J usage is TRBJ1-5, with a weak D call TRBD1 (6 bases). Looked up from germline, CDR1 is MNHNS and CDR2 is SASEGT. With 2 bases removed from V and 7 bases from J, the gap between germline ends came to 18 bases. The CDR3 length is 16 residues. For the CDR3, the DNA is TGTGCCAGCAGTGAATCGTCAGGGACACGGGGACAGCCCCAGCATTTT. Residues: CASSESSGTRGQPQHF.

CDR3 sequence: CASSPGQGARDTEAFF. CDR3 nucleotides: TGCGCCAGCAGCCCTGGACAGGGGGCGCGAGACACTGAAGCTTTCTTT. This chain uses TRBV5-1 with TRBJ1-1, with 11 nucleotides matching TRBD1. CDR1 SGHRS and CDR2 YFSETQ come from the germline V gene. V was pared by 4 bases and J by 3 bases, with 8 bases of the junction left unmatched. The CDR3 length is 16 residues.

V usage is TRBV18 and J usage is TRBJ2-3, with D possibly being TRBD2 (6 bases). The V gene lost 2 bases and the J gene lost 0 bases, with 12 bases spanning the gap. Germline V lookup: CDR1 KGHSH, CDR2 LQKENI. The CDR3 covers 16 residues. In nucleotides, the CDR3 is TGTGCCAGCTCACCAGGCTCTAGCGCTAGCACAGATACGCAGTATTTT. This sequence encodes CASSPGSSASTDTQYF.

The chain employs TRBV7-9 and TRBJ2-7; 9 nucleotides line up with TRBD2. Trimming took 2 bases from V and 7 from J; bases not matched to a gene: 6. Germline V gene sequence: CDR1 SEHNR, CDR2 FQNEAQ (reference sequence). There are 14 residues in the CDR3. The CDR3 DNA sequence: TGTGCCAGCAGCTTATACAGCGGGGGGCCAGAGCAGTACTTC. Its translation: CASSLYSGGPEQYF.

This clone turned up a few times. The genes are TRBV2 and TRBJ1-4; the D gene is possibly TRBD1 (6 bases). The CDR3 has 17 residues. Per germline, CDR1 SNHLY and CDR2 FYNNEI. The ends were cut back, 3 bases at V and 0 bases at J, with 14 bases in the middle. The CDR3 DNA follows: TGTGCCAGCAGTGACAGGGGCTGGGCATCAACTAATGAAAAACTGTTTTTT. Translated: CASSDRGWASTNEKLFF.

V is TRBV30 and J is TRBJ1-1; unclear D gene. Germline CDR1 and CDR2: GTSNPN and SVGIG (reference sequence). This CDR3 comprises 13 residues. Between the trimmed V and J ends, which lost 5 bases and 1 base, there was a span of 11 bases. This chain's CDR3 is CAWSFDGNTEAFF. As DNA, the CDR3 is TGTGCCTGGTCCTTTGACGGGAACACTGAAGCTTTCTTT.

The genes are TRBV2 and TRBJ2-3; TRBD1 aligns across 9 bases. The CDR3 has 15 amino acids. Germline V gene data show CDR1 as SNHLY and CDR2 as FYNNEI. Trimming at V came to 6 bases and at J to 3 bases, leaving 7 bases not matched to a gene. CDR3 sequence: CASRRQGGNTDTQYF. The CDR3 DNA reads as TGTGCCAGCAGACGACAGGGGGGTAATACAGATACGCAGTATTTT.

This chain links TRBV6-6 with TRBJ1-6; D is unresolved. The CDR3 is made up of 13 amino acids. Germline V gene data show CDR1 as MNHNY and CDR2 as SVGAGI (reference sequence). Trimming cost V 7 bases and J 10 bases, with 14 bases left between them. The CDR3 coding sequence is TGTGCCAGCACCAATCCCGCATACTCACCCCTCCACTTT. Translation gives CASTNPAYSPLHF.

The chain is built from TRBV5-4 and TRBJ2-4; perhaps D is TRBD1 or TRBD2 (5 bases each). The CDR3 loop spans 17 amino acids. Germline assignment: CDR1 SGHNT and CDR2 YYREEE (reference sequence). V lost 4 bases to trimming and J lost 0 bases, with 17 bases between them. The CDR3 reads CASSLDGGAGAKNIQYF. CDR3 in DNA: TGTGCCAGCAGCCTGGATGGTGGGGCGGGAGCCAAAAACATTCAGTACTTC.

The chain combines TRBV11-3 with TRBJ1-3; D not certain. Germline CDR1 SGHNT, CDR2 YENEEA. The V end was cut by 2 bases, the J end by 0 bases, with 14 bases between. There are 17 residues in the CDR3. CDR3 in amino acids: CASSLLWRFNSGNTIYF. The CDR3 nucleotides are TGTGCCAGCAGCTTATTATGGCGATTCAACTCTGGAAACACCATATATTTT.

The V and J genes are TRBV11-2 and TRBJ1-4; D might be TRBD1 (5 bases). V lost 4 bases to trimming and J lost 7 bases, with 16 bases between them. CDR3 length equals 15 residues. In germline, CDR1 is SGHAT, CDR2 FQNNGV. The CDR3 bases are TGTGCCAGCAGCTCCCTGAGGGGAGGGAGTGAAAAACTGTTTTTT. Protein: CASSSLRGGSEKLFF. Based on the CDR3 plus reference TRBV11-2 and TRBJ1-4, the full variable domain is EAGVAQSPRYKIIEKRQSVAFWCNPISGHATLYWYQQILGQGPKLLIQFQNNGVVDDSQLPKDRFSAERLKGVDSTLKIQPAKLEDSAVYLCASSSLRGGSEKLFFGSGTQLSVL.

The chain carries TRBV7-2 and TRBJ2-3; 9 bases agree with TRBD2. This CDR3 is built from 16 residues. Germline CDR1 and CDR2: SGHTA and FQGNSA. V lost 2 bases to trimming and J lost 5 bases; unmatched junction nucleotides: 8. The CDR3: CASSLRRGGQRDTQYF. The CDR3 DNA reads TGTGCCAGCAGCTTACGGCGGGGGGGCCAGAGAGATACGCAGTATTTT.

As concerns this clone: The same CDR3 also results from other DNA sequences found in this sample. The chain carries TRBV7-9 and TRBJ1-5; TRBD1 aligns across 7 bases. V shed 5 bases and J 4 bases; nucleotides not matched to a gene: 5. The CDR3 is made up of 14 amino acids. CDR1 is SEHNR and CDR2 is FQNEAQ in the germline V gene (reference sequence). The CDR3 is CASSPGQLNQPQHF. The CDR3 nucleotides are TGTGCCAGCAGCCCGGGACAGCTAAATCAGCCCCAGCATTTT.

This chain connects TRBV4-1 to TRBJ2-7, with D tentatively TRBD1 (5 bases). Trimming removed 1 base at V and 4 bases at J, with 14 bases between. Looked up from germline, CDR1 is MGHRA and CDR2 is YSYEKL. The CDR3 is 15 amino acids. CDR3 sequence (DNA): TGCGCCAGCAGCCAAGTTTGTACAGGACCTTACGAGCAGTACGTC. It yields the protein CASSQVCTGPYEQYV.

The chain combines TRBV5-1 with TRBJ1-5; 8 nucleotides align to TRBD1. J was trimmed by 0 bases and V by 1 base; bases with no gene match: 0. The CDR3 has 15 residues. Germline CDR1 is SGHRS and CDR2 is YFSETQ. CDR3 loop: CASSLTGGSNQPQHF. Here the CDR3 DNA reads TGCGCCAGCAGCTTGACAGGGGGTAGCAATCAGCCCCAGCATTTT.

V gene TRBV27 combines with J gene TRBJ1-2; no firm D call. The CDR3 has 13 residues. The germline V gene encodes CDR1 MNHEY and CDR2 SMNVEV (reference sequence). The ends were cut back, 6 bases at V and 4 bases at J, with 12 bases in the middle. This CDR3 reads CASRTSESYGYTF. In DNA form, the CDR3 reads TGTGCCAGCAGAACATCAGAGTCCTATGGCTACACCTTC.

This clone was counted once. The chain's CDR3 is CASSVDILNTGELFF. For the CDR3, the DNA is TGTGCCAGCAGCGTAGACATCCTGAACACCGGGGAGCTGTTTTTT. This chain links TRBV7-6 with TRBJ2-2, with D unclear. Between the trimmed V and J ends, which lost 5 bases and 1 base, there was a span of 11 bases. Looked up from germline, CDR1 is SGHVS and CDR2 is FNYEAQ. There are 15 residues in the CDR3.

The rearrangement links TRBV2 to TRBJ1-2; D is perhaps TRBD1 (5 bases). This CDR3 comprises 15 residues. From germline, CDR1 is SNHLY and CDR2 FYNNEI. The V gene lost 2 bases and the J gene lost 9 bases, with 19 bases spanning the gap. The CDR3 DNA sequence: TGTGCCAGCAGTGAAACTACAGGCCCCCCTTCCAGCTACACCTTC. Residues: CASSETTGPPSSYTF.

The chain carries TRBV5-6 and TRBJ2-7; tentatively, D is TRBD2 (5 bases). Germline-derived CDR1 and CDR2 are SGHDT and YYEEEE. The CDR3 runs to 14 residues. V lost 4 bases, J lost 5 bases, and 16 bases lay in between. The CDR3 bases are TGTGCCAGCAGCGCCGGCCTAGCTACAAACGAGCAGTACTTC. As protein: CASSAGLATNEQYF.

This sequence joins TRBV5-6 and TRBJ1-5, with 9 positions matching TRBD1. The CDR3 has 17 amino acids. The junction had 10 bases not matched to a gene; V was cut back by 4 bases and J by 2 bases. The V gene's germline CDR1 is SGHDT and CDR2 YYEEEE. CDR3 DNA: TGTGCCAGCAGCAATTTCGCACAGGGGGCAGGCAATCAGCCCCAGCATTTT. Residues: CASSNFAQGAGNQPQHF.

The rearrangement uses TRBV10-3 and TRBJ2-6, with no clear D. This CDR3 has 14 residues. Germline V lookup: CDR1 ENHRY, CDR2 SYGVKD. The germline V and J ends were trimmed by 3 bases and 1 base, with 4 bases remaining between them. The CDR3 region has the DNA TGTGCCATCAGTGATGGGTCTGGGGCCAACGTCCTGACTTTC. Translated: CAISDGSGANVLTF.

This chain links TRBV18 with TRBJ1-3; perhaps TRBD1 as D (5 bases). The CDR3 loop spans 14 amino acids. CDR1 KGHSH and CDR2 LQKENI come from the germline V gene. The ends were cut back, 2 bases at V and 8 bases at J, with 13 bases in the middle. This CDR3 reads CASSPEAGRYTIYF. DNA of the CDR3: TGTGCCAGCTCACCAGAGGCAGGGAGGTACACCATATATTTT.

This clone has only one observation. The genes are TRBV23-1 and TRBJ2-7; D perhaps matches TRBD1 (5 bases). TRBV23-1 has ORF status, its function being uncertain. V lost 2 bases, J lost 2 bases, and 13 bases lay in between. This CDR3 region has 15 residues. CDR3 sequence: CASSQGAQGPYEQYV. The CDR3 nucleotides are TGCGCCAGCAGTCAAGGGGCCCAAGGCCCCTACGAGCAGTACGTC.

The CDR3 here is CASCKPGDTGELFF. CDR3 coding DNA: TGTGCCAGCTGCAAGCCGGGAGACACCGGGGAGCTGTTTTTT. This chain joins TRBV6-5 and TRBJ2-2, with a tentative D call TRBD2 (6 bases). CDR3 length: 14 residues. Trimming removed 8 bases from V and 3 bases from J, with 13 bases in between. Germline V CDR1 and CDR2: MNHEY, SVGAGI.

The rearrangement joins TRBV5-1 to TRBJ2-3, with D perhaps matching TRBD1 (5 bases). Germline lookup yields CDR1 SGHRS and CDR2 YFSETQ. The length of the CDR3 is 13 residues. Trimming pared 1 base from V and 3 bases from J, leaving 6 bases between. For the CDR3, the DNA is TGCGCCAGCAGCTTGACAGGTACAGATACGCAGTATTTT. Encoded protein: CASSLTGTDTQYF.

This clone has a single count. The gene calls are TRBV9 and TRBJ2-3; D tentatively fits TRBD1 or TRBD2 (6 bases each). Germline V gives CDR1 SGDLS, CDR2 YYNGEE. CDR3 length: 16 amino acids. V shed 2 bases and J shed 0 bases, with 13 bases lying between them. The CDR3 protein is CASSVMPGASTDTQYF. The CDR3 region has the DNA TGTGCCAGCAGCGTGATGCCGGGGGCTAGCACAGATACGCAGTATTTT.